This entry concerns a single T cell receptor (beta chain). Its cognate antigen has yet to be identified. It has no much larger one-base neighbor in the sample; base qualities were not kept. This specimen belongs to a study of blood T cell repertoires in COVID-19 (dated by TCRdb to 2018 to 2020). Notes on the research overall: The collaborator samples originated in the United States, Italy and Spain and spanned the acute and convalescent phases of COVID-19. Where available, HLA class I and class II types were taken from metadata supplied by the sample provider and were not determined by assay-based typing. A de-identified subject ID, COVID-19 status, age in years and sex were almost always included in the sample metadata. The repertoires were made available in a free public database intended to serve as a resource for research on the immune response to SARS-CoV-2. Subjects who had been exposed to COVID-19, were actively infected with it, or had recovered from it provided the deeply sampled blood TCRbeta repertoires that made up the dataset. The material from the prospective study consisted of cDNA or gDNA derived from T cells, B-cell-depleted T cells, or PBMCs. Samples were obtained from the ongoing ImmuneRACE study (first 160 participants) and from some 1,200 subjects provided by 6 global collaborators.

From cysteine to phenylalanine, the CDR3 is 13 amino acids long. CDR3 DNA only is kept here, 39 bases in frame from base 1. The germline V and J ends show losses of 9 bases and 4 bases respectively, and no gene match explains 7 bases of the junction. The germline V gene (reference sequence) gives CDR1 as LNHDA and CDR2 as SQIVND. A second Seattle source provided samples from volunteer blood donors who had recovered from COVID-19. Whole blood was collected in K2EDTA tubes by collaborating institutions according to the institutions' own protocols. For TCRbeta analysis, collaborators shipped samples as frozen whole blood, isolated PBMCs, or DNA extracted from either of those sample types. The immunoSEQ Assay, a bias-controlled multiplex PCR, was used to amplify TCRbeta CDR3 regions from genomic DNA. The source study handled its data this way. Within the assay, amplification of reference gene primers was used to estimate how many nucleated cells each sample contained. To quantify the absolute abundance of each unique TCRbeta CDR3 rearrangement, sequence reads were collapsed and filtered. For each sample, productive Simpson clonality was calculated by taking the square root of Simpson's diversity index across productive rearrangements. Held by TCRdb, this immuneACCESS table contains in-frame sequences only and omits some clones. Under half of the omission traces to an unresolved V gene where checked; the cause of the rest is unknown. The DNA was the basis for D and trimming; V, J and clone size are from that table. A total of around 280,000 clones appear in this sample, 87% of them only once. The ten largest make up 2% to 2.5% of the sample.

Study-level results and caveats: The quantity of clinical and demographic metadata differed by source and by participant and was supplied without curation.

Here the chain combines TRBV19 and TRBJ2-5, with 8 middle bases fitting TRBD1. Specimen: peripheral blood. This clonotype was obtained from a woman between 50 and 59 years old who had recovered from COVID-19. The CDR3 sequence is CASSDRAVETQYF. The DNA sequence is as follows: TGTGCCAGCTCGGACAGGGCAGTAGAGACCCAGTACTTC.